What follows are 9 T cell receptor beta chains derived from one specimen sequenced in a study of beta chain features in type 1 diabetes. Points from the study as a whole: Among patients with Type 1 diabetes, TCRB CDR3s were moderately but significantly shorter in every one of the four CD4+ subsets.

Sequencing targeted expressed TCRB transcripts, as all isolated RNA had been reverse transcribed. Clones were sequenced by immunoSEQ multiplex PCR, and TCRdb holds only the in-frame ones, with some missing. The sample has 150,000 to 200,000 clones, approximately 62% seen once. No antigens are known for them. Sequenced: naive CD4+ T cells from blood. The receptors were sampled from a man aged 25-40 years with type 1 diabetes.

V and J are TRBV15 and TRBJ1-4; the D gene is possibly TRBD1 (6 bases). V lost 0 bases, J lost 7 bases, and 12 bases lay in between. From germline, CDR1 is LNHNV and CDR2 YYDKDF (reference sequence). CDR3 length: 15 amino acids. CDR3 sequence: CATSRDWGGGEKLFF. CDR3 sequence (DNA): TGTGCCACCAGCAGAGATTGGGGGGGCGGTGAAAAACTGTTTTTT. Complete variable domain (other parts from reference TRBV15 and TRBJ1-4): DAMVIQNPRYQVTQFGKPVTLSCSQTLNHNVMYWYQQKSSQAPKLLFHYYDKDFNNEADTPDNFQSRRPNTSFCFLDIRSPGLGDTAMYLCATSRDWGGGEKLFFGSGTQLSVL.

The chain joins TRBV29-1 to TRBJ2-1; D remains ambiguous. Trimming pared 5 bases from V and 6 bases from J, leaving 11 bases between. The CDR3 has 12 residues. Per germline, CDR1 SQVTM and CDR2 ANQGSEA. For the CDR3, the DNA is TGCAGCGTTCGAAGGAACGCCAATGAGCAGTTCTTC. Translation gives CSVRRNANEQFF.

V gene TRBV4-3 combines with J gene TRBJ2-7, with 10 bases that match TRBD2. V was pared by 1 base and J by 5 bases, with 5 bases of the junction left unmatched. Germline values: CDR1 LGHNA, CDR2 YSLEER. This CDR3 has 15 residues. Here the CDR3 reads CASSQAALAGDEQYF. The CDR3 DNA sequence: TGCGCCAGCAGCCAAGCCGCCCTAGCGGGGGACGAGCAGTACTTC.

The CDR3 coding sequence is TGTGCCAGCAGCTTAGGCCTCCTAGCGGGGGGACTTAGCTCCTACAATGAGCAGTTCTTC. It is translated as CASSLGLLAGGLSSYNEQFF. The chain links TRBV13 to TRBJ2-1, with 11 bases aligning to TRBD2. The trim removed 0 bases at V and 0 bases at J, leaving 10 bases unmatched. There are 20 residues in the CDR3. Germline CDR1 reads PRHDT; CDR2 reads FYEKMQ (reference sequence).

The chain couples TRBV18 to TRBJ2-3; 9 nucleotides agree with TRBD2. The CDR3 is 17 amino acids. The germline V gene has CDR1 KGHSH and CDR2 LQKENI. V lost 3 bases, J lost 6 bases, and 13 bases stayed unmatched. The CDR3 DNA reads as TGTGCCAGCTCACCGCCCGCCCCAGCGGGGGGTAGGGATACGCAGTATTTT. Amino acids: CASSPPAPAGGRDTQYF.

The chain joins TRBV28 to TRBJ2-1; TRBD2 is a possible D gene (5 bases). Looked up from germline, CDR1 is MDHEN and CDR2 is SYDVKM. Trimming stripped 8 bases from V and 2 bases from J, with 13 bases between. The CDR3 is made up of 14 amino acids. The CDR3: CASWTFFTYNEQFF. CDR3 bases: TGTGCCAGCTGGACTTTCTTTACCTACAATGAGCAGTTCTTC. The whole variable domain, remainder taken from reference TRBV28 and TRBJ2-1, is DVKVTQSSRYLVKRTGEKVFLECVQDMDHENMFWYRQDPGLGLRLIYFSYDVKMKEKGDIPEGYSVSREKKERFSLILESASTNQTSMYLCASWTFFTYNEQFFGPGTRLTVL.

This clone was seen more than once but under ten times. CDR3 bases: TGCGCCAGCAGCTTGGTGGGACAGAAGTACGAGCAGTACTTC. Translated: CASSLVGQKYEQYF. The genes are TRBV5-1 and TRBJ2-7; 7 nucleotides match TRBD1. The CDR3 is made up of 14 amino acids. Germline CDR1 reads SGHRS; CDR2 reads YFSETQ. Trimming removed 0 bases from V and 4 bases from J; junction bases left unmatched: 4.

The CDR3 DNA follows: TGTGCCAGCAGTATGGACAGGGCGGCCGGGGAGCTGTTTTTT. This codes for CASSMDRAAGELFF. The chain employs TRBV6-1 and TRBJ2-2, with TRBD1 matching over 8 bases. The CDR3 length is 14 residues. The V gene's germline CDR1 is MNHNS and CDR2 SASEGT. V lost 5 bases, J lost 6 bases, and 5 bases stayed unmatched.

This clone came up once. The rearrangement joins TRBV30 to TRBJ1-2; D uncertain. The V and J ends lost 3 bases and 5 bases respectively, with 10 bases between them. Germline V gene data show CDR1 as GTSNPN and CDR2 as SVGIG (reference sequence). The CDR3 runs 12 residues. CDR3 in DNA: TGTGCCTGGAGACTGTGGGGATATGGCTACACCTTC. Translated, it gives CAWRLWGYGYTF.